These 32 T cell receptor beta chains share one sample of origin, sequenced in a study of blood T cell repertoires in COVID-19. Clones were sequenced by immunoSEQ multiplex PCR, and TCRdb holds only the in-frame ones, with some missing. The sample lists tens of thousands of clones, roughly 84% seen once, with over 10% in the top ten. Source material: peripheral blood. Receptors were obtained from a woman in her seventies in a cohort sampled during active COVID-19.

The CDR3 DNA is TGTGCCAGCAGCTCTGCTACAGGGCCAGATACGCAGTATTTT. Translated: CASSSATGPDTQYF. This chain uses TRBV13 with TRBJ2-3; D possibly corresponds to TRBD1 (6 bases). CDR1 is PRHDT and CDR2 is FYEKMQ in the germline V gene (reference sequence). V was clipped by 4 bases and J by 4 bases, with 12 bases between them. The CDR3 runs to 14 residues.

This rearrangement joins TRBV11-3 to TRBJ2-1, with 11 bases fitting TRBD2. Looked up from germline, CDR1 is SGHNT and CDR2 is YENEEA. Germline trimming cut 5 bases from V and 9 bases from J; bases unmatched to any gene: 9. CDR3 length: 15 amino acids. CDR3 nucleotide sequence: TGTGCCAGCAGCAAACTAGCGGGAGTGAACGGTGAGCAGTTCTTC. Translated, it gives CASSKLAGVNGEQFF.

The V gene is TRBV28, the J gene TRBJ2-5, with 9 bases matching TRBD1. CDR1 and CDR2 from the germline V gene are MDHEN and SYDVKM. Germline trimming cut 8 bases from V and 1 base from J; bases unmatched to any gene: 5. This CDR3 spans 14 amino acids. DNA for the CDR3: TGTGCCAGCGGGACAGGGAGTCTCCAAGAGACCCAGTACTTC. It codes for CASGTGSLQETQYF.

This rearrangement joins TRBV18 to TRBJ2-7; no clear D. V was clipped by 5 bases and J by 3 bases, with 11 bases between them. Germline lookup yields CDR1 KGHSH and CDR2 LQKENI. The CDR3 covers 13 residues. The CDR3 is CASSADGSYEQYF. The CDR3 DNA sequence: TGTGCCAGCTCAGCTGATGGTAGCTACGAGCAGTACTTC.

V and J are TRBV5-1 and TRBJ2-1; TRBD2 aligns across 10 bases. Trimming at V came to 1 base and at J to 9 bases, leaving 7 bases not matched to a gene. This CDR3 region has 15 residues. Germline CDR1 SGHRS, CDR2 YFSETQ. CDR3 in DNA: TGCGCCAGCAGCTTGAGTAGCGGGAGGACCGCTGAGCAGTTCTTC. This translates into CASSLSSGRTAEQFF.

The chain couples TRBV6-2 or TRBV6-3 to TRBJ2-1; the match to TRBD2 covers 10 bases. The V gene's germline CDR1 is MNHEY and CDR2 SVGEGT. The CDR3 loop spans 14 amino acids. Trimming took 2 bases from V and 9 from J; bases not matched to a gene: 4. This chain's CDR3 is CASSYSGRGSEQFF. In DNA form, the CDR3 reads TGTGCCAGCAGTTACAGCGGGAGGGGGAGTGAGCAGTTCTTC.

This clone has just a few counts. The genes are TRBV10-2 and TRBJ2-1; D remains unclear. The CDR3 contains 11 residues. Trimming shortened V by 5 bases and J by 6 bases, and 5 bases separated the two germline ends. Germline lookup yields CDR1 WSHSY and CDR2 SAAADI. In DNA, the CDR3 is TGCGCCAGCAGTCCTTTCAATGAGCAGTTCTTC. This encodes CASSPFNEQFF.

This clone was seen more than once but under ten times. V is TRBV27 and J is TRBJ2-7; 9 bases align to TRBD1. The CDR3 extends over 16 amino acids. The germline gives CDR1 MNHEY, CDR2 SMNVEV (reference sequence). J lost 0 bases, V lost 2 bases, and 5 bases had no gene match. In DNA form, the CDR3 reads TGTGCCAGCAGTTTAAAGGGACAGGGTCCCTCCTACGAGCAGTACTTC. Encoded protein: CASSLKGQGPSYEQYF.

V gene TRBV11-1 combines with J gene TRBJ2-6; D may be TRBD1 (5 bases). Looked up from germline, CDR1 is SGHAT and CDR2 is FQDESV (reference sequence). The CDR3 spans 16 residues. The V end lost 0 bases, the J end lost 2 bases, and 8 bases lay between the germline ends. The CDR3 here is CASSLARRAGANVLTF. CDR3 coding DNA: TGTGCCAGCAGCTTAGCGCGCAGGGCTGGGGCCAACGTCCTGACTTTC.

This CDR3 reads CASSGDFDEQFF. The CDR3 nucleotides read TGTGCCAGCAGTGGGGACTTTGATGAGCAGTTCTTC. The V and J genes are TRBV2 and TRBJ2-1; a weak D match, TRBD2 (6 bases). V was clipped by 4 bases and J by 8 bases, with 9 bases between them. The CDR3 covers 12 residues. Looked up from germline, CDR1 is SNHLY and CDR2 is FYNNEI.

The CDR3 here is CAISESGGPEDQPQHF. CDR3 nucleotide sequence: TGTGCCATCAGTGAGTCGGGAGGGCCAGAAGATCAGCCCCAGCATTTT. This rearrangement joins TRBV10-3 to TRBJ1-5; D gene uncertain. The CDR3 has 16 residues. Germline V lookup: CDR1 ENHRY, CDR2 SYGVKD. V gave up 0 bases and J gave up 5 bases, with 14 bases separating them.

The chain employs TRBV28 and TRBJ2-1, with 8 bases identical to TRBD2. CDR1 is MDHEN and CDR2 is SYDVKM in the germline V gene. V lost 2 bases to trimming and J lost 0 bases; unmatched junction nucleotides: 6. This CDR3 has 17 amino acids. The CDR3 loop reads CASSLAAAGGSYNEQFF. In DNA, the CDR3 is TGTGCCAGCAGTTTAGCCGCGGCGGGGGGCTCCTACAATGAGCAGTTCTTC.

The V gene is TRBV27, the J gene TRBJ2-3; D ambiguous. This CDR3 spans 13 amino acids. Germline values: CDR1 MNHEY, CDR2 SMNVEV (reference sequence). The ends were cut back, 6 bases at V and 4 bases at J, with 11 bases in the middle. CDR3 amino acids: CASRPFSADTQYF. CDR3 bases: TGTGCCAGCAGACCCTTTTCGGCAGATACGCAGTATTTT.

The chain recombines TRBV6-5 with TRBJ2-5; 10 nucleotides agree with TRBD1. The ends lost 4 bases at V and 3 bases at J; junction bases unmatched: 2. Germline assignment: CDR1 MNHEY and CDR2 SVGAGI. This CDR3 is 14 amino acids long. Written as DNA, the CDR3 is TGTGCCAGCAGTTCGACAGGGGGCAAAGAGACCCAGTACTTC. Translated: CASSSTGGKETQYF.

J is TRBJ1-4 and V is TRBV7-8, with D possibly being TRBD1 (6 bases). Trimming cost V 2 bases and J 6 bases, with 19 bases left between them. This CDR3 contains 17 residues. Germline CDR1 SGHVS, CDR2 FQNEAQ. CDR3 sequence reads: CASSLRGGRIGDEKLFF. The CDR3 DNA reads TGTGCCAGCAGCTTAAGAGGGGGAAGGATCGGGGATGAAAAACTGTTTTTT. Using reference TRBV7-8 and TRBJ1-4 for the parts outside the CDR3, the full variable domain is GAGVSQSPRYKVAKRGQDVALRCDPISGHVSLFWYQQALGQGPEFLTYFQNEAQLDKSGLPSDRFFAERPEGSVSTLKIQRTQQEDSAVYLCASSLRGGRIGDEKLFFGSGTQLSVL.

The chain couples TRBV4-2 to TRBJ2-1, with TRBD1 matching over 7 bases. Trimming took 1 base from V and 10 from J; bases not matched to a gene: 10. The V gene's germline CDR1 is LGHNA and CDR2 YNFKEQ. The CDR3 runs 15 residues. In DNA, the CDR3 is TGTGCCAGCAGCCAAGGACCAGGGGGTTCAGGGGAGCAGTTCTTC. Translated: CASSQGPGGSGEQFF.

The table lists this clone with a count of one. V and J are TRBV28 and TRBJ2-7, with TRBD1 matching 7 bases. Germline V CDR1 and CDR2: MDHEN, SYDVKM. V was pared by 8 bases and J by 0 bases, with 4 bases of the junction left unmatched. The CDR3 sequence is 13 residues long. DNA for the CDR3: TGTGCCAGCGGCCGGGACAGCTCCTACGAGCAGTACTTC. Its translation is CASGRDSSYEQYF.

This chain joins TRBV2 and TRBJ2-2; tentative D call: TRBD2 (6 bases). Germline V gene sequence: CDR1 SNHLY, CDR2 FYNNEI. The V end lost 7 bases, the J end lost 6 bases, and 18 bases lay between the germline ends. The length of the CDR3 is 15 residues. CDR3 sequence (DNA): TGTGCCAGCACCGCTAACCCTAGCGCCTCCGGGGAGCTGTTTTTT. It encodes CASTANPSASGELFF.

The chain combines TRBV7-6 with TRBJ2-1, with TRBD2 identical over 10 bases. The length of the CDR3 is 15 residues. Unmatched junction bases numbered 4, after V lost 2 bases and J lost 6 bases. Germline V gene lookup returns CDR1 SGHVS and CDR2 FNYEAQ. CDR3 in amino acids: CASSLQREGLNEQFF. The CDR3 DNA reads as TGTGCCAGCAGCTTACAGCGGGAGGGCCTCAATGAGCAGTTCTTC.

This sequence joins TRBV5-4 and TRBJ2-5, with D uncertain. Germline lookup yields CDR1 SGHNT and CDR2 YYREEE (reference sequence). V lost 0 bases and J lost 5, with 8 bases in between. CDR3 size: 13 residues. This CDR3 is CASSLVAEETQYF. For the CDR3, the DNA is TGTGCCAGCAGCTTGGTCGCCGAGGAGACCCAGTACTTC.

The chain is built from TRBV29-1 and TRBJ2-2; 8 bases map to TRBD2. The CDR3 has 13 amino acids. Unmatched junction bases numbered 6, after V lost 7 bases and J lost 5 bases. The germline V gene has CDR1 SQVTM and CDR2 ANQGSEA. CDR3 bases: TGCAGCGGAAGACTAGCGCTTACCGGGGAGCTGTTTTTT. This translates into CSGRLALTGELFF.

The chain recombines TRBV28 with TRBJ2-5; TRBD1 matches at 11 bases. This CDR3 has 17 residues. The germline V gene encodes CDR1 MDHEN and CDR2 SYDVKM. V lost 5 bases, J lost 5 bases, and 13 bases stayed unmatched. The CDR3: CASSTRGGQGARETQYF. The CDR3 nucleotides read TGTGCCAGCAGTACGAGGGGTGGACAGGGGGCGCGGGAGACCCAGTACTTC. Looking up the rest from reference TRBV28 and TRBJ2-5 gives the full variable domain: DVKVTQSSRYLVKRTGEKVFLECVQDMDHENMFWYRQDPGLGLRLIYFSYDVKMKEKGDIPEGYSVSREKKERFSLILESASTNQTSMYLCASSTRGGQGARETQYFGPGTRLLVL.

The chain is built from TRBV19 and TRBJ2-1; D is perhaps TRBD1 (7 bases). V was clipped by 3 bases and J by 7 bases, with 19 bases between them. This CDR3 is 16 amino acids long. The germline V gene has CDR1 LNHDA and CDR2 SQIVND (reference sequence). The CDR3 coding sequence is TGTGCCAGTAGTATGGAGGGGGCGGGGCCCTGGAATGAGCAGTTCTTC. Translated: CASSMEGAGPWNEQFF. The variable domain in full, with the rest retrieved from reference TRBV19 and TRBJ2-1, is DGGITQSPKYLFRKEGQNVTLSCEQNLNHDAMYWYRQDPGQGLRLIYYSQIVNDFQKGDIAEGYSVSREKKESFPLTVTSAQKNPTAFYLCASSMEGAGPWNEQFFGPGTRLTVL.

The rearrangement joins TRBV4-3 to TRBJ2-3; the D gene is possibly TRBD2 (6 bases). Germline V gene lookup returns CDR1 LGHNA and CDR2 YSLEER. CDR3 size: 14 residues. Trimming took off 0 bases at V and 4 bases at J, with 8 bases between the two ends. The CDR3 DNA sequence: TGCGCCAGCAGCCAAGACCGGGGGTCAGATACGCAGTATTTT. Protein sequence: CASSQDRGSDTQYF.

The chain recombines TRBV10-2 with TRBJ2-7; 10 bases are a match to TRBD2. Germline V gives CDR1 WSHSY, CDR2 SAAADI. The CDR3 extends over 16 amino acids. J was trimmed by 2 bases and V by 0 bases; bases with no gene match: 4. The CDR3 here is CASSESGLAGAYEQYF. The CDR3 DNA sequence: TGCGCCAGCAGTGAGTCGGGTCTAGCGGGGGCCTACGAGCAGTACTTC.

J is TRBJ2-7 and V is TRBV28, with D perhaps TRBD1 (7 bases). The CDR3 contains 13 residues. V lost 5 bases, J lost 3 bases, and 11 bases lay in between. Germline-derived CDR1 and CDR2 are MDHEN and SYDVKM. For the CDR3, the DNA is TGTGCCAGCAGTCTCAGGGGGGACTACGAGCAGTACTTC. Amino acid sequence: CASSLRGDYEQYF. The full variable domain, completed using reference TRBV28 and TRBJ2-7, is DVKVTQSSRYLVKRTGEKVFLECVQDMDHENMFWYRQDPGLGLRLIYFSYDVKMKEKGDIPEGYSVSREKKERFSLILESASTNQTSMYLCASSLRGDYEQYFGPGTRLTVT.

The V and J genes are TRBV2 and TRBJ1-2; TRBD1 is a possible D gene (6 bases). The CDR3 sequence is 14 residues long. V was cut by 9 bases and J by 0 bases, with 14 bases left in between. Germline values: CDR1 SNHLY, CDR2 FYNNEI. The chain's CDR3 is CARARGTPNYGYTF. For the CDR3, the DNA is TGTGCCAGAGCGCGGGGGACACCTAACTATGGCTACACCTTC.

This chain uses TRBV27 with TRBJ2-1, with TRBD2 identical over 9 bases. CDR1 and CDR2 from the germline V gene are MNHEY and SMNVEV (reference sequence). This CDR3 contains 14 residues. The J segment lost 5 bases and the V segment lost 5 bases, leaving 4 bases of the junction unmatched. The CDR3 region is CASSVGTSHNEQFF. The DNA of the CDR3 is TGTGCCAGCAGTGTCGGGACTAGCCACAATGAGCAGTTCTTC.

V usage is TRBV3-1 (or the pseudogene TRBV3-2) and J usage is TRBJ1-4; possibly TRBD1 for D (5 bases). Germline lookup yields CDR1 LGHDT and CDR2 YNNKEL (reference sequence). Trimming cost V 1 base and J 5 bases, with 11 bases left between them. This CDR3 has 15 residues. The CDR3 DNA follows: TGTGCCAGCAGCCAAGTACAGGTTGGAAATGAAAAACTGTTTTTT. Protein product: CASSQVQVGNEKLFF.

The chain employs TRBV7-9 and TRBJ2-1; 8 nucleotides match TRBD2. CDR1 is SEHNR and CDR2 is FQNEAQ in the germline V gene (reference sequence). V was clipped by 5 bases and J by 6 bases; unmatched bases: 12. This CDR3 spans 16 amino acids. This CDR3 reads CASSPISGRAFNEQFF. The CDR3 DNA reads as TGTGCCAGCAGCCCGATCAGCGGGAGAGCATTCAATGAGCAGTTCTTC.

V is TRBV5-1 and J is TRBJ2-7, with TRBD2 as a possible D gene (6 bases). This CDR3 is built from 13 residues. V lost 4 bases to trimming and J lost 3 bases, with 11 bases between them. Germline lookup yields CDR1 SGHRS and CDR2 YFSETQ. The DNA for the CDR3 is TGCGCCAGCAGCCGCCTTAGCGGCTACGAGCAGTACTTC. It translates to CASSRLSGYEQYF. The variable domain in full, completed from reference TRBV5-1 and TRBJ2-7, reads KAGVTQTPRYLIKTRGQQVTLSCSPISGHRSVSWYQQTPGQGLQFLFEYFSETQRNKGNFPGRFSGRQFSNSRSEMNVSTLELGDSALYLCASSRLSGYEQYFGPGTRLTVT.

The chain uses TRBV27 and TRBJ2-7; 9 bases are shared with TRBD1. The V segment lost 2 bases and the J segment 3 bases; nucleotides outside the gene matches: 5. The CDR3 is made up of 15 amino acids. Germline V gene data show CDR1 as MNHEY and CDR2 as SMNVEV (reference sequence). CDR3 protein: CASSLRGTGLYEQYF. The CDR3 DNA is TGTGCCAGCAGTTTAAGAGGGACAGGGCTCTACGAGCAGTACTTC.